The entry below gives a single T cell receptor (beta chain) sequence along with its context. The data originate from a study of Ad26.COV2.S vaccination and SARS-CoV-2 variants. The CDR3 totals 14 residues. V lost 3 bases and J lost 7; bases outside the gene matches: 8. CDR1 is LNHDA and CDR2 is SQIVND in the germline V gene (reference sequence). Noted treatment: 15 to 20 received Ad26.COV2.S at low or high dose, single or two shots; roughly five received placebo; per-sample allocation not given. Collection of samples fell on day 63 after the first vaccine or placebo injection. Data came from immunoSEQ multiplex PCR; TCRdb stores just in-frame clones and leaves some out. The sample has 290,000 or so clones, roughly 86% seen once.

This receptor was obtained from a person aged 18 to 65 who received the Ad26.COV2.S COVID-19 vaccine or a placebo. The specimen was peripheral blood, collected in a trial of Ad26.COV2.S vaccine versus placebo. The rearrangement uses TRBV19 and TRBJ2-5, with 7 bases lining up with TRBD1. The CDR3 coding sequence is TGTGCCAGTAGTATTACGACAGGGCCAGGGACCCAGTACTTC. Its protein is CASSITTGPGTQYF.